Below are 14 T cell receptor beta chains sequenced from a single sample in a study of vaccination and CD4 T cells after COVID-19. Their antigens are not known. Indicated treatment: 10-day PBMC culture with coronavirus spike peptide pools or control peptides (ViraFEST assay). The Oncomine TCR Beta short-read assay was what sequenced the DNA obtained from cultured CD4+ T cells. Each CDR3 protein is one row after TCRdb ran MiXCR on the PCR reads. In the table there are over 7,500 distinct CDR3 sequences, roughly 50% of which are singletons. The sequencing input was CD4+ T cells from blood, cultured in vitro. These receptors were taken from a human donor who had recovered from COVID-19.

This clonotype was seen more than once but under ten times. The chain combines TRBV7-9 with TRBJ1-1; 7 nucleotides line up with TRBD1. V lost 5 bases, J lost 1 base, and 10 bases stayed unmatched. Looked up from germline, CDR1 is SEHNR and CDR2 is FQNEAQ (reference sequence). The CDR3 has 16 amino acids. Written as DNA, the CDR3 is TGTGCCAGCAGCCCGGACAGGCCTTTTGGGAACACTGAAGCTTTCTTT. It specifies CASSPDRPFGNTEAFF.

J is TRBJ2-7 and V is TRBV6-5; a possible D gene is TRBD2 (6 bases). The CDR3 is made up of 15 amino acids. Trimming cost V 4 bases and J 1 base, with 14 bases left between them. Germline lookup yields CDR1 MNHEY and CDR2 SVGAGI. CDR3 bases: TGTGCCAGCAGTTCCACTCAGGCGGGATCCTACGAGCAGTACTTC. Protein sequence: CASSSTQAGSYEQYF.

This chain uses TRBV20-1 with TRBJ1-2; the D gene is possibly TRBD1 (5 bases). V was shortened by 3 bases and J by 4 bases, with 18 bases between the two germline ends. This CDR3 region has 15 residues. CDR1 is DFQATT, CDR2 SNEGSKA, per germline (reference sequence). CDR3 loop: CSASAGTQRGYGYTF. CDR3 in DNA: TGCAGTGCTAGCGCCGGGACCCAAAGGGGCTATGGCTACACCTTC.

The V and J genes are TRBV7-8 and TRBJ2-1; 10 nucleotides line up with TRBD2. The CDR3 totals 19 residues. Germline V lookup: CDR1 SGHVS, CDR2 FQNEAQ. The J segment lost 5 bases and the V segment lost 2 bases, leaving 15 bases of the junction unmatched. CDR3 DNA sequence: TGTGCCAGCAGCTTATTAGGTCTAGCGGGAGCCGCTGGGCACAATGAGCAGTTCTTC. Translating gives CASSLLGLAGAAGHNEQFF.

The rearrangement links TRBV19 to TRBJ1-1, with D maybe TRBD1 (6 bases). Germline CDR1 LNHDA, CDR2 SQIVND (reference sequence). Trimming took off 5 bases at V and 11 bases at J, with 21 bases between the two ends. The CDR3 extends over 14 amino acids. The CDR3, as DNA: TGTGCCAGTAGTCCCCGGACAGTCCAAAGTCGGGCTTTCTTT. Residues: CASSPRTVQSRAFF.

The chain has TRBV6-1 and TRBJ2-5; D ambiguous. This CDR3 spans 12 amino acids. Germline lookup yields CDR1 MNHNS and CDR2 SASEGT. V shed 5 bases and J shed 3 bases, with 7 bases lying between them. CDR3 coding DNA: TGTGCCAGCAGTACGTTGAAAGAGACCCAGTACTTC. Translating gives CASSTLKETQYF.

The rearrangement links TRBV7-2 to TRBJ2-3, with D possibly being TRBD2 (6 bases). The CDR3 contains 12 residues. CDR1 is SGHTA and CDR2 is FQGNSA in the germline V gene. V lost 5 bases and J lost 11, with 14 bases in between. The CDR3 reads CASSLSRGGQYF. DNA of the CDR3: TGTGCCAGCAGCCTTAGCCGGGGAGGGCAGTATTTT.

This clonotype was seen only a few times. The chain uses TRBV11-2 and TRBJ2-5, with D unclear. There are 13 residues in the CDR3. Germline CDR1 SGHAT, CDR2 FQNNGV. V gave up 6 bases and J gave up 1 base, with 9 bases separating them. CDR3 nucleotides: TGTGCCAGCAGTTTTGGGTCCCAAGAGACCCAGTACTTC. The encoded protein is CASSFGSQETQYF.

The chain combines TRBV19 with TRBJ2-3; D is undetermined. From germline, CDR1 is LNHDA and CDR2 SQIVND (reference sequence). The germline V and J ends were trimmed by 6 bases and 7 bases, with 23 bases remaining between them. The CDR3 is 16 amino acids. Written as DNA, the CDR3 is TGTGCCAGTAGAGGATCCGCTTTTGGAAAACCGAATACGCAGTATTTT. It specifies CASRGSAFGKPNTQYF.

This clonotype appeared once. The V call is TRBV12-3 or TRBV12-4, the J call TRBJ2-1; the match to TRBD1 covers 10 bases. J gave up 2 bases and V 6 bases, and 4 bases lay outside the gene matches. This CDR3 is 15 amino acids long. The CDR3 region is CASRRQGAPYNEQFF. CDR3 sequence (DNA): TGTGCCAGCAGACGACAGGGGGCCCCCTACAATGAGCAGTTCTTC.

The chain recombines TRBV6-4 with TRBJ2-3; TRBD1 aligns across 10 bases. Germline CDR1 and CDR2: MRHNA and SNTAGT. The length of the CDR3 is 15 residues. J gave up 2 bases and V 2 bases, and 1 base lay outside the gene matches. The CDR3: CASSDGTGDTDTQYF. The CDR3 DNA sequence: TGTGCCAGCAGTGACGGGACAGGGGACACAGATACGCAGTATTTT.

This chain uses TRBV7-8 with TRBJ2-1; possible D gene TRBD1, 5 bases. Trimming took off 5 bases at V and 6 bases at J, with 14 bases between the two ends. This CDR3 spans 14 amino acids. Germline-derived CDR1 and CDR2 are SGHVS and FQNEAQ. The CDR3 DNA is TGTGCCAGCAGCATTCCCGGCCAGGGCAATGAGCAGTTCTTC. Its translation is CASSIPGQGNEQFF.

The genes are TRBV7-9 and TRBJ2-7; a weak D match, TRBD1 (5 bases). Trimming cost V 5 bases and J 1 base, with 15 bases left between them. The CDR3 length is 15 residues. The germline V gene encodes CDR1 SEHNR and CDR2 FQNEAQ (reference sequence). CDR3 DNA sequence: TGTGCCAGCAGCCATGGGGCTTTATCGTCCTACGAGCAGTACTTC. As protein: CASSHGALSSYEQYF.

The rearrangement uses TRBV6-1 and TRBJ1-5, with 7 bases matching TRBD1. The V gene end was trimmed by 4 bases and the J gene end by 7 bases; junction bases not matched to a gene: 7. Germline CDR1 is MNHNS and CDR2 is SASEGT. This CDR3 contains 14 residues. CDR3 amino acids: CASSGPTGRQPQHF. CDR3 DNA sequence: TGTGCCAGCAGTGGTCCGACAGGGAGACAGCCCCAGCATTTT.